The next 15 T cell receptor beta chains were all read from a single sample in a study of cytomegalovirus exposure and HLA in healthy donors. The PCR employed 60 Vbeta primers together with 13 Jbeta primers. Using immunoSEQ multiplex PCR, the repertoire was profiled, and TCRdb retains in-frame clones only, with some absent. This table has 150,000 to 200,000 clones, 75% to 80% appearing once. Input material: PBMCs. The source of these receptors is a man over 45 in good health and CMV-seropositive.

V is TRBV7-9 and J is TRBJ1-2; D remains ambiguous. Germline CDR1 SEHNR, CDR2 FQNEAQ (reference sequence). The CDR3 contains 13 residues. Trimming removed 1 base from V and 6 bases from J, with 9 bases in between. The CDR3 DNA sequence: TGTGCCAGCAGCTTAGGGGTCCAGGATGGCTACACCTTC. This gives the protein CASSLGVQDGYTF.

The chain is built from TRBV4-3 and TRBJ2-1; tentative D call: TRBD2 (5 bases). The V and J ends lost 1 base and 4 bases respectively, with 14 bases between them. This CDR3 has 16 residues. CDR1 LGHNA and CDR2 YSLEER come from the germline V gene. The CDR3 DNA is TGCGCCAGCAGCCAAGGATTGAGCGGAAATTACAATGAGCAGTTCTTC. It translates to CASSQGLSGNYNEQFF.

This sequence joins TRBV5-6 and TRBJ2-2; 7 bases align to TRBD1. Germline V gives CDR1 SGHDT, CDR2 YYEEEE. J gave up 4 bases and V 0 bases, and 0 bases lay outside the gene matches. The CDR3 runs to 14 residues. The CDR3 coding sequence is TGTGCCAGCAGCTTGGGACAGGGCACCGGGGAGCTGTTTTTT. Its protein is CASSLGQGTGELFF.

The CDR3 protein is CASSANTGEETQYF. CDR3 bases: TGTGCCAGCAGCGCCAATACGGGAGAAGAGACCCAGTACTTC. The chain uses TRBV7-7 and TRBJ2-5, with D possibly being TRBD2 (6 bases). Deletions cut 5 bases from V and 3 bases from J, with 13 bases between. The CDR3 sequence is 14 residues long. Germline V gene lookup returns CDR1 SSHAT and CDR2 FNYEAQ (reference sequence).

The V and J genes are TRBV5-6 and TRBJ2-1, with 9 bases aligning to TRBD1. Germline V lookup: CDR1 SGHDT, CDR2 YYEEEE. With V trimmed by 2 bases and J by 7 bases, 1 base remained unmatched. CDR3 size: 13 residues. Here the CDR3 DNA reads TGTGCCAGCAGCTTACAGGGGGCGAATGAGCAGTTCTTC. Amino acids: CASSLQGANEQFF.

The chain links TRBV7-2 to TRBJ2-2; TRBD1 matches at 9 bases. The V segment lost 3 bases and the J segment 4 bases; nucleotides outside the gene matches: 9. Germline CDR1 is SGHTA and CDR2 is FQGNSA. The CDR3 length is 17 residues. CDR3 bases: TGTGCCAGCAGCTTTTTCCCCGGGACAGGGCGCACCGGGGAGCTGTTTTTT. This gives the protein CASSFFPGTGRTGELFF.

This chain uses TRBV9 with TRBJ2-6, with 7 bases lining up with TRBD2. The CDR3 is made up of 15 amino acids. Germline CDR1 reads SGDLS; CDR2 reads YYNGEE. Unmatched junction bases numbered 1, after V lost 3 bases and J lost 1 base. For the CDR3, the DNA is TGTGCCAGCAGCGCCGGGGGGTCTGGGGCCAACGTCCTGACTTTC. It translates to CASSAGGSGANVLTF.

The chain has TRBV18 and TRBJ1-5; no reliable D call. CDR1 and CDR2 (germline): KGHSH, LQKENI. Trimming cost V 6 bases and J 3 bases, with 6 bases left between them. The CDR3 runs 12 residues. The chain's CDR3 is CASSEINQPQHF. The CDR3 region has the DNA TGTGCCAGCTCCGAGATCAATCAGCCCCAGCATTTT.

This chain links TRBV7-7 with TRBJ2-5, with a possible D match to TRBD1 (8 bases). Between the trimmed V and J ends, which lost 5 bases and 11 bases, there was a span of 21 bases. Germline V gene data show CDR1 as SSHAT and CDR2 as FNYEAQ (reference sequence). This CDR3 is 14 amino acids long. The CDR3 loop reads CASSPLDREGEQYF. CDR3 sequence (DNA): TGTGCCAGCAGCCCTTTGGACAGGGAGGGTGAGCAGTACTTC.

The CDR3: CASSLGPGYSYEQYF. The CDR3, as DNA: TGTGCCAGCAGCCTTGGGCCAGGCTACTCCTACGAGCAGTACTTC. This chain uses TRBV7-3 with TRBJ2-7; no definite D call. CDR3 length: 15 residues. Trimming left V 5 bases short and J 0 bases short, with 14 bases between. Germline lookup yields CDR1 SGHTA and CDR2 FQGTGA.

This chain connects TRBV5-1 to TRBJ2-3; weak D call: TRBD1 (5 bases). In germline, CDR1 is SGHRS, CDR2 YFSETQ. Trimming left V 4 bases short and J 4 bases short, with 13 bases between. The CDR3 loop spans 14 amino acids. The CDR3 DNA reads as TGCGCCAGCAGCCCCTCGGGCAGGGCAGATACGCAGTATTTT. Its translation is CASSPSGRADTQYF.

This chain links TRBV29-1 with TRBJ1-6, with a possible D match to TRBD1 (6 bases). CDR3 size: 13 residues. Germline CDR1 and CDR2: SQVTM and ANQGSEA. V lost 7 bases to trimming and J lost 4 bases, with 11 bases between them. DNA of the CDR3: TGCAGCGCTCGACAGGATTATAATTCACCCCTCCACTTT. This sequence encodes CSARQDYNSPLHF.

This chain links TRBV11-2 with TRBJ2-3, with 9 bases that match TRBD2. Germline V gene data show CDR1 as SGHAT and CDR2 as FQNNGV. The CDR3 sequence is 15 residues long. The J segment lost 2 bases and the V segment lost 1 base, leaving 1 base of the junction unmatched. This chain's CDR3 is CASSLGLADTDTQYF. CDR3 nucleotide sequence: TGTGCCAGCAGCTTAGGACTAGCGGACACAGATACGCAGTATTTT.

This chain uses TRBV7-6 with TRBJ2-5; 8 bases map to TRBD2. The DNA end is more similar to TRBJ2-7, so the J call may be wrong. This CDR3 region has 15 residues. Per the germline V gene, CDR1 is SGHVS and CDR2 is FNYEAQ. The CDR3: CASSSTGTRPHEQYF. In DNA form, the CDR3 reads TGTGCCAGCAGCTCGACCGGGACTAGACCCCACGAGCAGTACTTC.

The rearrangement links TRBV6-1 to TRBJ2-7, with 11 positions matching TRBD2. With V trimmed by 6 bases and J by 0 bases, 4 bases remained unmatched. The CDR3 loop spans 15 amino acids. Germline V gives CDR1 MNHNS, CDR2 SASEGT. The CDR3 here is CASRATSGTSYEQYV. The CDR3 bases are TGTGCCAGCAGAGCGACTAGCGGGACCTCCTACGAGCAGTACGTC.